Here is one TCR beta chain with its context. CDR1 is SQVTM, CDR2 ANQGSEA, per germline. The CDR3 is made up of 13 amino acids. V lost 5 bases and J lost 0, with 10 bases in between. Random hexamers served to reverse transcribe roughly 0.5 to 1 ug RNA. TCRdb reprocessed the immunoSEQ multiplex PCR reads with MiXCR, giving one entry per CDR3 protein. The sample includes some 180,000 distinct CDR3 sequences, 90% to 95% of them seen just once. The data derive from a study of CD8 T cells in Susac syndrome. Study overall: At blood draw, Susac syndrome patients were therapy-naive, on corticosteroids, or on intravenous immunoglobulin alone.

CD8+ and CD4+ T cells taken from blood had their TCR beta sequenced. The TCR originated in a human donor with Susac syndrome. The chain uses TRBV29-1 and TRBJ1-1, with D possibly TRBD1 on 6 matching bases. The source material was CD4+ T cells from PBMCs. In DNA form, the CDR3 reads TGCAGCGTTTCACAGGGCATGAACACTGAAGCTTTCTTT. Translated: CSVSQGMNTEAFF.